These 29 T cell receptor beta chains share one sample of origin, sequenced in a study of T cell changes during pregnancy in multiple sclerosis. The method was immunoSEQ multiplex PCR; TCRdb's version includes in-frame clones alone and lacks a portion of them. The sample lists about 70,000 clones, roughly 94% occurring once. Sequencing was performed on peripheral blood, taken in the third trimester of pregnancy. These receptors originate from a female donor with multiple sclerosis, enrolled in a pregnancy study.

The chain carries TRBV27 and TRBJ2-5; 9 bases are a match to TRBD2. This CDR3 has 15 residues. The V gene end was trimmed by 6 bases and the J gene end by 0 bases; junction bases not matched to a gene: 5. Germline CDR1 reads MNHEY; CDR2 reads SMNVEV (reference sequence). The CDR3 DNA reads TGTGCCAGCAGGATAGCGGGGGCGTACCAAGAGACCCAGTACTTC. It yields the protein CASRIAGAYQETQYF.

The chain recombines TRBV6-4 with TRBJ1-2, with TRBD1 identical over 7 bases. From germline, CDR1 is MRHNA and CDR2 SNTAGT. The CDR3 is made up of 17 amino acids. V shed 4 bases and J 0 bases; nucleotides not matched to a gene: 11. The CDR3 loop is CASSASGGTRSNYGYTF. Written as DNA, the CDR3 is TGTGCCAGCAGTGCATCAGGGGGTACGAGATCTAACTATGGCTACACCTTC.

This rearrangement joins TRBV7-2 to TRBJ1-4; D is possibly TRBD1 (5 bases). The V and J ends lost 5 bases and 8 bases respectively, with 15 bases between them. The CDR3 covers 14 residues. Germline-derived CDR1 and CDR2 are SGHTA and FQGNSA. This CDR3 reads CASSPGGVREKLFF. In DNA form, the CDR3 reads TGTGCCAGCAGCCCTGGGGGGGTTCGGGAAAAACTGTTTTTT. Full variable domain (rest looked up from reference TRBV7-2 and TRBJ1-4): GAGVSQSPSNKVTEKGKDVELRCDPISGHTALYWYRQSLGQGLEFLIYFQGNSAPDKSGLPSDRFSAERTGGSVSTLTIQRTQQEDSAVYLCASSPGGVREKLFFGSGTQLSVL.

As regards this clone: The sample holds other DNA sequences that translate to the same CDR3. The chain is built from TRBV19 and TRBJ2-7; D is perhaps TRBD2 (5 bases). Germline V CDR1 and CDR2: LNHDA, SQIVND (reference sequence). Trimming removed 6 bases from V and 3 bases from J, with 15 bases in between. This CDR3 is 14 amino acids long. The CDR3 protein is CASRISGMSYEQYF. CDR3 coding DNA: TGTGCCAGTAGAATATCCGGGATGAGCTACGAGCAGTACTTC.

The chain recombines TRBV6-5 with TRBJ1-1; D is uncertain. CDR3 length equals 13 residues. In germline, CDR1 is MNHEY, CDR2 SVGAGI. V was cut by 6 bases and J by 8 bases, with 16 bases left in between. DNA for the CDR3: TGTGCCAGCAGACAGACAATTGCTGAGGAAGCTTTCTTT. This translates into CASRQTIAEEAFF.

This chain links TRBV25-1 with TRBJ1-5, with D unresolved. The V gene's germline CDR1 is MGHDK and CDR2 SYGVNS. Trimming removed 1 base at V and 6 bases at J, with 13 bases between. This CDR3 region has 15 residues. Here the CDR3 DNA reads TGTGCCAGCAGTGAATTATCGCCGACTCGTCAGCCCCAGCATTTT. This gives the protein CASSELSPTRQPQHF.

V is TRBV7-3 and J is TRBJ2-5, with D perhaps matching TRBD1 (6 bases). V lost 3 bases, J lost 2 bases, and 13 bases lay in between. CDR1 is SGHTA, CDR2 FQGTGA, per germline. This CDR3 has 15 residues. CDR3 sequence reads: CASSLIQGPQETQYF. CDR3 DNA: TGTGCCAGCAGCTTGATACAGGGACCACAAGAGACCCAGTACTTC.

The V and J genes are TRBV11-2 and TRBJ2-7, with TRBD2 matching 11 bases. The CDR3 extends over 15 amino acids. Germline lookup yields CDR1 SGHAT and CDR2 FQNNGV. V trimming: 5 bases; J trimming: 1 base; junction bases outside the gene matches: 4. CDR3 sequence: CASSNSGGGSYEQYF. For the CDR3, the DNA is TGTGCCAGCAGCAATAGCGGGGGGGGTTCCTACGAGCAGTACTTC.

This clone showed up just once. This CDR3 reads CAWSLGQTYVGTQYF. The DNA for the CDR3 is TGTGCCTGGAGTTTGGGACAAACCTACGTAGGGACCCAGTACTTC. This chain connects TRBV30 to TRBJ2-5, with a tentative D call TRBD1 (6 bases). Germline assignment: CDR1 GTSNPN and CDR2 SVGIG (reference sequence). Trimming removed 2 bases at V and 7 bases at J, with 20 bases between. The CDR3 loop spans 15 amino acids.

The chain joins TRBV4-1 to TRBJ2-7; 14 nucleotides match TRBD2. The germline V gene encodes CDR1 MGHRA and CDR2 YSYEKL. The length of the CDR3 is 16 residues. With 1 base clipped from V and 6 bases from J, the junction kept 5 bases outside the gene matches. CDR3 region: CASSQAHGTSGGEQYF. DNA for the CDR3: TGCGCCAGCAGCCAAGCTCACGGGACTAGCGGGGGCGAGCAGTACTTC.

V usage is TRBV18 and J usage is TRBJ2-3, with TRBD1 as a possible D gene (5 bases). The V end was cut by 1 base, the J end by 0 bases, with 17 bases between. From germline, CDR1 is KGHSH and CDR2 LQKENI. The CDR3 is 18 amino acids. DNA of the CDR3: TGTGCCAGCTCACCACTCCCAAAGGACACCTCTAGCACAGATACGCAGTATTTT. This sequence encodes CASSPLPKDTSSTDTQYF. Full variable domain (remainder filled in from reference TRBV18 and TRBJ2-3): NAGVMQNPRHLVRRRGQEARLRCSPMKGHSHVYWYRQLPEEGLKFMVYLQKENIIDESGMPKERFSAEFPKEGPSILRIQQVVRGDSAAYFCASSPLPKDTSSTDTQYFGPGTRLTVL.

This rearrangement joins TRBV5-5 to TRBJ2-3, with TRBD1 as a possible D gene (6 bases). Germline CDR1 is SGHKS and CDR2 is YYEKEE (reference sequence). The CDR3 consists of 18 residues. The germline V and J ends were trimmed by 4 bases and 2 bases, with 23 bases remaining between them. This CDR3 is CASSLLLRTVYFTDTQYF. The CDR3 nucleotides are TGTGCCAGCAGCCTACTCCTCAGGACAGTCTATTTCACAGATACGCAGTATTTT.

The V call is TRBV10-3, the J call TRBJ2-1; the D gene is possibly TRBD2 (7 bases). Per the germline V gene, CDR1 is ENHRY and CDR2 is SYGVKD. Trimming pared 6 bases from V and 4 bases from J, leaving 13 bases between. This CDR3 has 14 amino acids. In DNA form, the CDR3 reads TGTGCCATCAGGACGGGGGGCTCGTACAATGAGCAGTTCTTC. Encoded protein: CAIRTGGSYNEQFF.

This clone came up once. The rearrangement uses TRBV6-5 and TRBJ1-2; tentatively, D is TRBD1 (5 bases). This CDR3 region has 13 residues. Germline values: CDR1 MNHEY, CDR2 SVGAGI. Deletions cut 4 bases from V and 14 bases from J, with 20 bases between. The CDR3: CASSWGETVSETF. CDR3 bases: TGTGCCAGCAGTTGGGGGGAGACAGTAAGCGAGACCTTC.

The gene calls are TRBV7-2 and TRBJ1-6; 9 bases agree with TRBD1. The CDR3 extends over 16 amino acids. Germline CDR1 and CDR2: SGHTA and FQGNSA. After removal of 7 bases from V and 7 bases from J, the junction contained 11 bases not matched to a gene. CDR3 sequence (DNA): TGTGCCAGCAAGCCCTTCCAGGACAGGGGCAATTCACCCCTCCACTTT. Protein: CASKPFQDRGNSPLHF.

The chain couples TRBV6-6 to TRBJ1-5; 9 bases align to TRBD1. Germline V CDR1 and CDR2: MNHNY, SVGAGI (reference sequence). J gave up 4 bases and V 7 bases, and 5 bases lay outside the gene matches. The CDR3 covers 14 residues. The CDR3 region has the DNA TGTGCCAGCACCCCGACAGGGGGGAATCAGCCCCAGCATTTT. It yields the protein CASTPTGGNQPQHF.

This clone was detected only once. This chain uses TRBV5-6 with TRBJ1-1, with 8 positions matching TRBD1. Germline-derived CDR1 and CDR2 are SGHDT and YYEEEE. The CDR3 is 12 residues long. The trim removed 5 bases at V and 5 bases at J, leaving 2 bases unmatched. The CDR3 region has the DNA TGTGCCAGCAGTACAGGGGGTACTGAAGCTTTCTTT. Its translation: CASSTGGTEAFF.

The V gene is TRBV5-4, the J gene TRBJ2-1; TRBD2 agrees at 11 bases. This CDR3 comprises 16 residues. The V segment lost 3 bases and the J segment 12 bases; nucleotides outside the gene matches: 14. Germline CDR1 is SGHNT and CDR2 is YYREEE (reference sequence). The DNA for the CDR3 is TGTGCCAGCAGCTCAGGGGGACTAGCGGCCCGAGTAGGGCAGTTCTTC. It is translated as CASSSGGLAARVGQFF.

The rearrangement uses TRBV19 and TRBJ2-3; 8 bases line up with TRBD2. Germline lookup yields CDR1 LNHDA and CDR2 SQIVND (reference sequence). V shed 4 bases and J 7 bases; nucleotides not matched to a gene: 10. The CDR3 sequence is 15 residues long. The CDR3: CASSKDGGARNTQYF. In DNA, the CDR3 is TGTGCCAGTAGTAAAGACGGGGGGGCCCGTAATACGCAGTATTTT.

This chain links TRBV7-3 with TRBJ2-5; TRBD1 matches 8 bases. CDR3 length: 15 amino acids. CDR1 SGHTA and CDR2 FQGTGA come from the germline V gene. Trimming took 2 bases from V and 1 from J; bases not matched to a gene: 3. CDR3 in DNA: TGTGCCAGCAGCTTAGCAGGGGGCGGCCAAGAGACCCAGTACTTC. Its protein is CASSLAGGGQETQYF. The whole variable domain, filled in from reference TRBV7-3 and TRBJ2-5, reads GAGVSQTPSNKVTEKGKYVELRCDPISGHTALYWYRQSLGQGPEFLIYFQGTGAADDSGLPNDRFFAVRPEGSVSTLKIQRTERGDSAVYLCASSLAGGGQETQYFGPGTRLLVL.

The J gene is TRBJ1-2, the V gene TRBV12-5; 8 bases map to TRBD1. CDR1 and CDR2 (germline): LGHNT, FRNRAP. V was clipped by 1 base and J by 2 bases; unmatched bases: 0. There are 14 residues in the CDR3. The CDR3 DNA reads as TGTGCTAGTGGTTTGGGGACAGGGAACTATGGCTACACCTTC. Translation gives CASGLGTGNYGYTF.

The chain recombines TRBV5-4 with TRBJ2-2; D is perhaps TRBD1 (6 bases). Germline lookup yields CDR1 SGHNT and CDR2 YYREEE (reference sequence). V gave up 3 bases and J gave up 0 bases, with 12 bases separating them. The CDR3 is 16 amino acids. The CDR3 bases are TGTGCCAGCAGCTCCCGACAGGTCTCGAACACCGGGGAGCTGTTTTTT. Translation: CASSSRQVSNTGELFF. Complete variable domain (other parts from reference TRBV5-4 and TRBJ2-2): ETGVTQSPTHLIKTRGQQVTLRCSSQSGHNTVSWYQQALGQGPQFIFQYYREEENGRGNFPPRFSGLQFPNYSSELNVNALELDDSALYLCASSSRQVSNTGELFFGEGSRLTVL.

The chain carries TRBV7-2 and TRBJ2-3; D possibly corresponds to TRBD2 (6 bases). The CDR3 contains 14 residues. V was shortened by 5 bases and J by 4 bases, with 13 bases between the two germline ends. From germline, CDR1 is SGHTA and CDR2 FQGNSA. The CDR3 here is CASSLDGGSDTQYF. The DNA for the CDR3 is TGTGCCAGCAGCCTGGATGGGGGGTCAGATACGCAGTATTTT. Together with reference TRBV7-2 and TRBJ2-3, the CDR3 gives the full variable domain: GAGVSQSPSNKVTEKGKDVELRCDPISGHTALYWYRQSLGQGLEFLIYFQGNSAPDKSGLPSDRFSAERTGGSVSTLTIQRTQQEDSAVYLCASSLDGGSDTQYFGPGTRLTVL.

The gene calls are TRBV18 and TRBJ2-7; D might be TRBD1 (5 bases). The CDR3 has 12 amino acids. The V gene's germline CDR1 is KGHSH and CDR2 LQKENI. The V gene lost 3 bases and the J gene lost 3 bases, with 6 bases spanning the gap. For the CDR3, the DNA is TGTGCCAGCTCACCCGACAGCTACGAGCAGTACTTC. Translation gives CASSPDSYEQYF.

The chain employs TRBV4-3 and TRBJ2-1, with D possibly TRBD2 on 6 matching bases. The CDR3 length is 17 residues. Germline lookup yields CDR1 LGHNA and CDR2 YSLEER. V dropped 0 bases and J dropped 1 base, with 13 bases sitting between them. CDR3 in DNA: TGCGCCAGCAGCCAAGATCGTGGCGGGGTTTCCTACAATGAGCAGTTCTTC. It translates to CASSQDRGGVSYNEQFF.

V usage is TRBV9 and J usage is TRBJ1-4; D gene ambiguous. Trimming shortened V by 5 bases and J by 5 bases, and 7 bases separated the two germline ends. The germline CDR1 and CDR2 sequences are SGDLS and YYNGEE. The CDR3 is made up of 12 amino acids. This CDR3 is CASSGLNEKLFF. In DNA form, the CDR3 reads TGTGCCAGCAGTGGCCTCAATGAAAAACTGTTTTTT.

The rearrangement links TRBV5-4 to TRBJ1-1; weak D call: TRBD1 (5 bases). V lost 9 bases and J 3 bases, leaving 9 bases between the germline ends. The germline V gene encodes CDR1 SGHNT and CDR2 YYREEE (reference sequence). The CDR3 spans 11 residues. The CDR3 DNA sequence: TGTGCCATTGCGGGGGACACTGAAGCTTTCTTT. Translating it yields CAIAGDTEAFF. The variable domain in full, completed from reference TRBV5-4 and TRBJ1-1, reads ETGVTQSPTHLIKTRGQQVTLRCSSQSGHNTVSWYQQALGQGPQFIFQYYREEENGRGNFPPRFSGLQFPNYSSELNVNALELDDSALYLCAIAGDTEAFFGQGTRLTVV.

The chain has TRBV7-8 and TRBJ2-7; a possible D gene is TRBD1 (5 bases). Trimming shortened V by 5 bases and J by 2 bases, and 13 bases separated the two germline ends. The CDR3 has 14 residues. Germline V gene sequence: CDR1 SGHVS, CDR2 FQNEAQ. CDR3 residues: CASSSLRRAYEQYF. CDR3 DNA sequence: TGTGCCAGCAGCAGCCTACGCAGGGCCTACGAGCAGTACTTC.

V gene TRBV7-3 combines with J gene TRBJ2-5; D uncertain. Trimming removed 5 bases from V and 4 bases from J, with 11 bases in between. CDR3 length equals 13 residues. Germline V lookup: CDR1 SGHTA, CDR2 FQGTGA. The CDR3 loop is CASSPRFLETQYF. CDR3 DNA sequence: TGTGCCAGCAGCCCCCGTTTTCTAGAGACCCAGTACTTC.